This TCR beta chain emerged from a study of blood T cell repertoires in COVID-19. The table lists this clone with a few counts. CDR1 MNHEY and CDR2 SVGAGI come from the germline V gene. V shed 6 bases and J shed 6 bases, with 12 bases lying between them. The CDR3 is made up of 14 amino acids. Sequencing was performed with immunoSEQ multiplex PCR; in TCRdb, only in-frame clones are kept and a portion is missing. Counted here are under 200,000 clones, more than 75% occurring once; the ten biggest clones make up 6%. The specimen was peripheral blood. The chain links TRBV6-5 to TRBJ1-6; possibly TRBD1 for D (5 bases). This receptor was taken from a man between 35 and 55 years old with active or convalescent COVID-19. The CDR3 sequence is CASRRQSVNSPLHF. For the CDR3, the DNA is TGTGCCAGCAGGAGACAGAGTGTTAATTCACCCCTCCACTTT.